One sample yielded the 24 T cell receptor beta chains listed below, sequenced in a study of response to subunit inactivated influenza vaccine. TCRdb analysed the RT-PCR reads with MiXCR anew, one entry per CDR3 protein. Among about 190,000 distinct CDR3 sequences, around 15% were seen once, and the ten largest hold approximately 24%. The sequenced sample was CD8+ T cells sorted from PBMCs, obtained roughly 5 days after vaccination. The receptors originated from a man aged 50-59 years who received an inactivated influenza vaccine.

This clonotype was picked up many times. The chain combines TRBV6-2 or TRBV6-3 with TRBJ2-2; 7 bases map to TRBD2. Germline CDR1 reads MNHEY; CDR2 reads SVGEGT. The CDR3 loop spans 16 amino acids. V was pared by 5 bases and J by 3 bases, with 9 bases of the junction left unmatched. The CDR3 nucleotides read TGTGCCAGCAGTCAGGCGGGGGAGAGGGACACCGGGGAGCTGTTTTTT. Translation: CASSQAGERDTGELFF.

This clonotype was seen repeatedly, ten times or more. This chain links TRBV7-9 with TRBJ1-5, with a possible D match to TRBD1 (6 bases). CDR1 SEHNR and CDR2 FQNEAQ come from the germline V gene (reference sequence). This CDR3 has 12 amino acids. V was trimmed by 4 bases and J by 7 bases, leaving 8 bases between them. CDR3 loop: CASSSGVQPQHF. The DNA of the CDR3 is TGTGCCAGCAGCTCAGGGGTCCAGCCCCAGCATTTT. Drawing the rest from reference TRBV7-9 and TRBJ1-5, the complete variable domain is DTGVSQNPRHKITKRGQNVTFRCDPISEHNRLYWYRQTLGQGPEFLTYFQNEAQLEKSRLLSDRFSAERPKGSFSTLEIQRTEQGDSAMYLCASSSGVQPQHFGDGTRLSIL.

This clonotype has a handful of counts. The genes are TRBV29-1 and TRBJ2-1; 7 bases map to TRBD1. The germline V gene encodes CDR1 SQVTM and CDR2 ANQGSEA. Trimming cost V 6 bases and J 1 base; bases outside gene matches: 3. The CDR3 has 13 residues. CDR3 coding DNA: TGCAGCGTGATGACAGGGTCCTACAATGAGCAGTTCTTC. As protein: CSVMTGSYNEQFF.

The chain couples TRBV6-2 or TRBV6-3 to TRBJ2-6; TRBD1 or TRBD2 may be the D gene (5 bases each). The CDR3 extends over 14 amino acids. Germline CDR1 reads MNHEY; CDR2 reads SVGEGT. V was clipped by 6 bases and J by 0 bases, with 6 bases between them. The CDR3 DNA is TGTGCCAGCAGGGGACCCTCTGGGGCCAACGTCCTGACTTTC. This gives the protein CASRGPSGANVLTF.

This clonotype appeared a few times. V usage is TRBV12-3 or TRBV12-4 and J usage is TRBJ2-3; the match to TRBD1 covers 9 bases. After removal of 5 bases from V and 1 base from J, the junction contained 4 bases not matched to a gene. The CDR3 is made up of 15 amino acids. CDR3: CASSTDRGGTDTQYF. The CDR3, as DNA: TGTGCCAGCAGTACTGACAGGGGGGGCACAGATACGCAGTATTTT.

There are many counts of this clonotype. The genes are TRBV20-1 and TRBJ2-1, with 13 bases that match TRBD2. After removal of 7 bases from V and 2 bases from J, the junction contained 2 bases not matched to a gene. Germline lookup yields CDR1 DFQATT and CDR2 SNEGSKA (reference sequence). CDR3 length: 14 residues. The CDR3 DNA is TGCAGTGGGACTAGCGGGGGTACCTACAATGAGCAGTTCTTC. This sequence encodes CSGTSGGTYNEQFF.

This clonotype was observed at least ten times. The chain couples TRBV7-6 to TRBJ1-2, with D uncertain. Germline values: CDR1 SGHVS, CDR2 FNYEAQ. The CDR3 is made up of 13 amino acids. V lost 0 bases to trimming and J lost 4 bases, with 6 bases between them. The CDR3 DNA follows: TGTGCCAGCAGCTTAGCCGACGGCTATGGCTACACCTTC. This translates into CASSLADGYGYTF. The full variable domain, with the rest looked up from reference TRBV7-6 and TRBJ1-2, is GAGVSQSPRYKVTKRGQDVALRCDPISGHVSLYWYRQALGQGPEFLTYFNYEAQQDKSGLPNDRFSAERPEGSISTLTIQRTEQRDSAMYRCASSLADGYGYTFGSGTRLTVV.

This clonotype was recorded a few times. The CDR3 is CSAHVDSKSYEQYF. The CDR3 DNA follows: TGCAGCGCGCATGTGGACAGTAAAAGCTACGAGCAGTACTTC. The rearrangement links TRBV29-1 to TRBJ2-7; a possible D gene is TRBD1 (6 bases). Trimming stripped 7 bases from V and 3 bases from J, with 19 bases between. This CDR3 has 14 residues. Germline CDR1 reads SQVTM; CDR2 reads ANQGSEA.

Ten or more counts support this clonotype. This rearrangement joins TRBV3-1 to TRBJ2-3; possibly TRBD1 for D (7 bases). Germline lookup yields CDR1 LGHDT and CDR2 YNNKEL (reference sequence). Trimming left V 2 bases short and J 3 bases short, with 27 bases between. The length of the CDR3 is 20 residues. CDR3 nucleotides: TGTGCCAGCAGCCAATTGGTCGGGACAGCGGATCGGGGGTTTACAGATACGCAGTATTTT. It translates to CASSQLVGTADRGFTDTQYF.

The chain couples TRBV6-1 to TRBJ2-3; 7 positions match TRBD2. The CDR3 loop spans 16 amino acids. V shed 6 bases and J 2 bases; nucleotides not matched to a gene: 11. Germline V gene sequence: CDR1 MNHNS, CDR2 SASEGT. As DNA, the CDR3 is TGTGCCAGCAGCCCCGGAGTAGCGGGCCACACAGATACGCAGTATTTT. Its translation is CASSPGVAGHTDTQYF.

This clonotype was counted between two and nine times. V and J are TRBV29-1 and TRBJ2-2; 8 positions match TRBD1. Trimming removed 2 bases from V and 8 bases from J; junction bases left unmatched: 13. CDR3 length: 16 residues. Germline V CDR1 and CDR2: SQVTM, ANQGSEA. The CDR3 DNA follows: TGCAGCGTTGAACCCTCCGGGACAGGTGTCTTGGGGGAGCTGTTTTTT. As protein: CSVEPSGTGVLGELFF.

In its sample, this clonotype was seen a few times. The CDR3 here is CSARGDTYEQYF. The CDR3, as DNA: TGCAGTGCTAGGGGGGACACCTACGAGCAGTACTTC. The V gene is TRBV20-1, the J gene TRBJ2-7, with D possibly being TRBD1 (6 bases). Germline V gene sequence: CDR1 DFQATT, CDR2 SNEGSKA (reference sequence). Trimming took off 3 bases at V and 2 bases at J, with 8 bases between the two ends. The CDR3 totals 12 residues.

This clonotype was counted between two and nine times. This chain joins TRBV5-1 and TRBJ2-7; 7 bases are a match to TRBD1. Germline lookup yields CDR1 SGHRS and CDR2 YFSETQ. V shed 0 bases, J shed 0 bases, and the junction held 3 bases outside the gene matches. The CDR3 spans 15 residues. This chain's CDR3 is CASSLERGHSYEQYF. DNA of the CDR3: TGCGCCAGCAGCTTGGAAAGGGGGCACTCCTACGAGCAGTACTTC.

This clonotype was seen only a few times. The CDR3 DNA reads TGTGCCAGCAGCCCTAGCGGGACTTGGGAGGGCGAGCAGTACTTC. The encoded protein is CASSPSGTWEGEQYF. The chain employs TRBV9 and TRBJ2-7; 9 nucleotides agree with TRBD2. The junction had 11 bases not matched to a gene; V was cut back by 4 bases and J by 6 bases. Per the germline V gene, CDR1 is SGDLS and CDR2 is YYNGEE. The CDR3 consists of 15 residues.

This clonotype was observed a few times. The chain uses TRBV11-2 and TRBJ2-7; 9 bases agree with TRBD1. CDR1 SGHAT and CDR2 FQNNGV come from the germline V gene. Trimming at V came to 4 bases and at J to 5 bases, leaving 12 bases not matched to a gene. This CDR3 has 16 amino acids. The CDR3 here is CASSYDRDRVVDEQYF. The CDR3 DNA follows: TGTGCCAGCAGCTACGACCGGGACAGGGTCGTTGACGAGCAGTACTTC.

This chain joins TRBV7-9 and TRBJ2-3, with TRBD2 matching over 11 bases. The germline gives CDR1 SEHNR, CDR2 FQNEAQ (reference sequence). J lost 2 bases, V lost 5 bases, and 9 bases had no gene match. The CDR3 extends over 17 amino acids. In DNA form, the CDR3 reads TGTGCCAGCAGCCCCCCTGCGACTAGCGGGAACACAGATACGCAGTATTTT. Amino acids: CASSPPATSGNTDTQYF.

This chain joins TRBV5-6 and TRBJ2-5; 9 positions match TRBD2. The length of the CDR3 is 18 residues. CDR1 is SGHDT and CDR2 is YYEEEE in the germline V gene. J was trimmed by 0 bases and V by 2 bases; bases with no gene match: 11. The CDR3 nucleotides are TGTGCCAGCAGCTTAGATCCCCTAGCGGGGAGGTACCAAGAGACCCAGTACTTC. This translates into CASSLDPLAGRYQETQYF.

This clonotype was observed at least ten times. The chain joins TRBV27 to TRBJ1-2; the match to TRBD1 covers 7 bases. The junction had 15 bases not matched to a gene; V was cut back by 6 bases and J by 8 bases. This CDR3 is 15 amino acids long. CDR1 MNHEY and CDR2 SMNVEV come from the germline V gene (reference sequence). The CDR3 DNA follows: TGTGCCAGCAGCCTCGACCCCGCAGGGGGTGGCGGCTACACCTTC. Its protein is CASSLDPAGGGGYTF.

This clonotype was observed a few times. The rearrangement joins TRBV19 to TRBJ2-7, with TRBD1 identical over 7 bases. V trimming: 6 bases; J trimming: 5 bases; junction bases outside the gene matches: 7. Germline CDR1 reads LNHDA; CDR2 reads SQIVND (reference sequence). The CDR3 contains 13 residues. The CDR3: CASSLGQSNEQYF. The DNA for the CDR3 is TGTGCCAGTAGCCTGGGACAGAGTAACGAGCAGTACTTC.

This clonotype was counted many times. The gene calls are TRBV7-9 and TRBJ2-1; D may correspond to TRBD1 or TRBD2 (5 bases each). CDR3 length equals 15 residues. V dropped 2 bases and J dropped 2 bases, with 10 bases sitting between them. Per germline, CDR1 SEHNR and CDR2 FQNEAQ (reference sequence). CDR3 sequence (DNA): TGTGCCAGCAGCTTAAAGGGACGGCCCTACAATGAGCAGTTCTTC. This translates into CASSLKGRPYNEQFF.

This clonotype was seen repeatedly, ten times or more. An end of the junction differs from the germline gene, which may be a read error. This chain joins TRBV20-1 and TRBJ2-3, with D hard to call. Germline V gene sequence: CDR1 DFQATT, CDR2 SNEGSKA (reference sequence). This CDR3 has 15 residues. The CDR3 region has the DNA TGCAGTGCTGGAGAATTAGAGGACAGCACAGATACGCAGTATTTT. It is translated as CSAGELEDSTDTQYF.

This clonotype was seen only a few times. The chain uses TRBV6-2 or TRBV6-3 and TRBJ1-4, with TRBD1 identical over 7 bases. The CDR3 runs 15 residues. Germline V gene data show CDR1 as MNHEY and CDR2 as SVGEGT. J was trimmed by 8 bases and V by 6 bases; bases with no gene match: 12. The CDR3 protein is CASSRWTGLKEKLFF. The CDR3 region has the DNA TGTGCCAGCAGCCGTTGGACAGGCCTAAAGGAAAAACTGTTTTTT.

This clonotype was seen only a few times. This chain connects TRBV12-3 or TRBV12-4 to TRBJ1-2; 8 nucleotides match TRBD1. V was pared by 3 bases and J by 7 bases, with 7 bases of the junction left unmatched. This CDR3 region has 14 residues. In nucleotides, the CDR3 is TGTGCCAGCAGTTTTTCGCAGGGGGCGCGTGGCTACACCTTC. This translates into CASSFSQGARGYTF.

This clonotype was seen repeatedly, ten times or more. V gene TRBV6-2 or TRBV6-3 combines with J gene TRBJ1-4; D is unclear. Germline CDR1 is MNHEY and CDR2 is SVGEGT. The CDR3 sequence is 14 residues long. With 0 bases removed from V and 7 bases from J, the gap between germline ends came to 9 bases. CDR3 nucleotides: TGTGCCAGCAGTTACTCACCATCTGCTGAAAAACTGTTTTTT. Its protein is CASSYSPSAEKLFF.